This is a list of T cell receptor beta chains from one sample in a study of CD8 T cells in Susac syndrome. One entry per CDR3 protein, called by TCRdb with MiXCR from the immunoSEQ multiplex PCR reads. This sample yields 100,000 to 150,000 distinct CDR3 sequences, of which over 90% are seen a single time; 0.25% to 0.3% belongs to the top ten. Sequencing was performed on CD8+ T cells from PBMCs. Source of these receptors: a human donor with Susac syndrome. Both conserved end residues are trimmed from each CDR3.

J | length | V | CDR3
TRBJ1-2 | 13 | TRBV4-3 | ASSLDREATGGYT
TRBJ1-2 | 12 | TRBV9 | ASTSWGQGDGYT
TRBJ1-2 | 12 | TRBV29-1 | SAEPGGEGYGYT
TRBJ1-1 | 11 | TRBV12-3/TRBV12-4 | ASSLGANTEAF
TRBJ2-7 | 8 | TRBV2 | ASSETEQY
TRBJ2-5 | 14 | TRBV7-2 | ASSWGLAGFRETQY
TRBJ1-5 | 11 | TRBV27 | ASTTGPLAPQH
TRBJ2-1 | 12 | TRBV29-1 | SVLAGGPVNEQF
TRBJ2-7 | 11 | TRBV27 | ASGYPGLAGGT
TRBJ1-2 | 11 | TRBV19 | ASSPGSFYGYT
TRBJ2-1 | 12 | TRBV2 | ASSSNPAYNEQF
TRBJ2-5 | 10 | TRBV29-1 | SVVLRQETQY
TRBJ1-2 | 12 | TRBV7-9 | ASSFRQAIYGYT
TRBJ2-1 | 7 | TRBV5-8 | ASSFRQF
TRBJ1-2 | 12 | TRBV9 | ASTVGGEDYGYT
TRBJ2-5 | 13 | TRBV4-1 | ASSQVDRGQETQY
TRBJ2-1 | 9 | TRBV24-1 | ATGVGDEQF
TRBJ2-3 | 13 | TRBV13 | ASSSTSDSTDTQY
TRBJ2-7 | 11 | TRBV29-1 | SVERTGSYVQY
TRBJ2-1 | 12 | TRBV4-1 | ASSQGDRAFEQF
TRBJ1-1 | 10 | TRBV12-3/TRBV12-4 | ASSIGQVEAF
TRBJ1-2 | 10 | TRBV29-1 | SVLGTGYGYT
TRBJ2-1 | 12 | TRBV2 | ASTEGQGSNEQF
TRBJ1-1 | 14 | TRBV7-9 | ASSTLRGDLNTEAF
TRBJ2-7 | 12 | TRBV20-1 | SASSRTLFGEQY
TRBJ2-2 | 12 | TRBV29-1 | SVVGQTGTGELF